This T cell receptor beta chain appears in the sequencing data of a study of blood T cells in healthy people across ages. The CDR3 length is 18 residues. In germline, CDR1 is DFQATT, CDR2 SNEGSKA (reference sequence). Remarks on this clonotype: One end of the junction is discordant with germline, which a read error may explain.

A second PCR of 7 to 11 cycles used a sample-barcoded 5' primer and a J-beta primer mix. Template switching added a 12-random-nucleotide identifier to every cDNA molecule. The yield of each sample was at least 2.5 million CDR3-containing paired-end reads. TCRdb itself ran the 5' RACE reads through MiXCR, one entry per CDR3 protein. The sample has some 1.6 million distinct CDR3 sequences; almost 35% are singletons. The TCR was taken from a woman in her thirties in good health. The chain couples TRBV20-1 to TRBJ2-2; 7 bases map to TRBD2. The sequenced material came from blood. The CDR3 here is CSARDLFGGGANAGELFF. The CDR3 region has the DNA TGCAGTGCTAGAGATCTCTTTGGCGGGGGAGCGAACGCCGGGGAGCTGTTTTTT.